The T cell receptor beta chain under discussion was sequenced for a study of T cells in Graves' hyperthyroidism and ophthalmopathy. This clonotype was detected many times. Antigen: not known. General study findings and limits: From stable hyperthyroidism, ophthalmopathy was separated by a 13 V-J model.

TCR beta CDR3 regions were amplified from RNA transcripts. HTBI primers were used for first-round RT-PCR of the TCR CDR3. MiXCR, applied by TCRdb to the multiplex PCR reads, yields one record per CDR3 protein. The sample lists 610,000 or so distinct CDR3 sequences; just over 45% were seen once. Material: peripheral blood or thyroid tissue (not recorded which). This receptor was identified in a woman aged 18-30 years with Graves' hyperthyroidism.

In DNA, the CDR3 is TGTGCCAGCAAACACCCAAGCGAGCCCCAGCATTTT. The encoded protein is CASKHPSEPQHF. The rearrangement links TRBV2 to TRBJ1-5; unclear D gene. This CDR3 spans 12 amino acids. Trimming took 7 bases from V and 8 from J, leaving 12 bases between them. Germline V gene data show CDR1 as SNHLY and CDR2 as FYNNEI.